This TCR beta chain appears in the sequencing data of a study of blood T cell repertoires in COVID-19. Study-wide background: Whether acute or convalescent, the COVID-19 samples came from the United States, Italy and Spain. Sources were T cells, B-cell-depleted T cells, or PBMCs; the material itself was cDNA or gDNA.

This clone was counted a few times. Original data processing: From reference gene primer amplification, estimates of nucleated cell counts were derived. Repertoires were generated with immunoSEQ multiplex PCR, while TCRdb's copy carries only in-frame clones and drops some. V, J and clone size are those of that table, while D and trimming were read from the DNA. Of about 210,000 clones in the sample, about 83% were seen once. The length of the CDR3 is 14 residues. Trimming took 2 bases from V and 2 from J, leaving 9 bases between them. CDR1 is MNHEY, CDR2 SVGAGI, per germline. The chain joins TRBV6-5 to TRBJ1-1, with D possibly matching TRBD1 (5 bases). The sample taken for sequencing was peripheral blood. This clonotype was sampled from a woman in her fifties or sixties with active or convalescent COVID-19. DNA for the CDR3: TGTGCCAGCAGTTACCGGCAGGGAAACACTGAAGCTTTCTTT. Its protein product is CASSYRQGNTEAFF.